This TCR beta chain originates from a study of T cell responses to AZD1222 COVID-19 vaccine (dated by TCRdb to about 2021). Describing the broader study: Because spike-specific TCR depth and breadth did not differ between the two schedules, AZD1222 recipients who got a second dose at roughly 4 weeks were pooled with those who got a second dose at roughly 12 weeks. TCR sequencing was performed for about 250 trial participants, of whom about 200 were given two doses of AZD1222 and some 26 were given two doses of MenACWY control vaccine. Trial participants were enrolled by age into 18-55, 56-69 and 70-plus year subgroups, with 148, 28 and 57 TCR-sequenced participants respectively.

Only one count was recorded for this clone. Its recognized antigen is unknown. No much larger clone exists at a distance of one base, and base qualities are not known. What this sample's time point label stands for: baseline before first vaccination. Vaccinee samples came from UK trials COV001 and COV002, including a single-blind randomized controlled phase 2/3 trial of AZD1222 (ChAdOx1 nCoV-19) in healthy adults. For TCRbeta chain sequencing, PBMC samples were collected from trial participants at day 0 and at day 28 after the second dose. Trimming at the junction amounts to 4 bases on V and 5 bases on J, and the germline ends lie 14 bases apart. Reading from cysteine to phenylalanine, the CDR3 counts 14 amino acids. Only the CDR3 DNA stays, 42 bases, in frame from base 1. Per the germline V gene, KGHSH is the CDR1 and LQKENI is the CDR2. The CDR3 regions of human TCRbeta chains were analyzed by immunosequencing. In the original analysis: Repertoire TCRs were matched against a reference library of SARS-CoV-2-specific TCRs generated with the MIRA antigen-specificity platform. Breadth meant the fraction of unique TCRs that were SARS-CoV-2-associated, whereas depth meant the fraction of total T cells that were SARS-CoV-2-associated. Using the MIRA data, every spike-specific TCR was mapped to the spike region that the TCR reacted to and assigned to either a CD4 or a CD8 class. Log10-transformed breadth and depth values were compared by one-way ANOVA with Sidak's multiple comparisons tests. Entries here come from immuneACCESS through TCRdb and include only in-frame sequences with V and J called. Some clones fail to appear in such tables; in the studies checked, an unresolved V gene covers under half of the shortfall, and the cause of the remainder is unknown. Clone size and the V and J calls come from that table; the DNA yielded D and trimming. The sample has 90,000 to 130,000 clones on record, 88% of them singletons. The ten largest clones represent around 1.7% of the sample.

Study-level results and caveats: Reportedly, close to half of the unique spike-specific TCRs recognized epitopes lying outside the regions that are mutated in the B.1.351 and B.1.1.7 variants. Spike-specific TCR breadth and depth rose significantly after two AZD1222 doses compared with day 0 and with MenACWY recipients. No day 14 peak-response samples were available, so repertoires were characterized only after the peak T cell response. Conclusions about previously exposed vaccinees were limited because only six AZD1222 recipients were SARS-CoV-2 seropositive at baseline. Participants were mostly white British, with more females than males. The authors suggested clonal diversity may have been underestimated. CD4 TCRs associated with the vaccine covered the entire spike protein, and the dominant responses were in regions 160-218 and 743-854. The 56-69-year group was small, and its depth increase did not reach significance, likely because of low power.

The origin of this receptor is an adult in good health. The V and J segments used are TRBV18 and TRBJ2-5, with TRBD2 tentatively as D gene (5 bases match). The sequenced sample was peripheral blood, obtained on day 0 of AZD1222 vaccination. The CDR3 is CASSLGLEKETQYF. The base sequence is TGTGCCAGCTCACTCGGACTGGAGAAGGAGACCCAGTACTTC.